The source of this T cell receptor (beta chain) is a study of molecular identifiers for immune sequencing clone quantification. Study-level points and caveats: Detectable among 800,000 to 1,000,000 naive cells, according to reports, was Jurkat TCR RNA spiked in from one cell.

This clonotype appeared many times. What it recognizes is unknown. V lost 8 bases and J lost 6, with 7 bases in between. Germline V gene data show CDR1 as MNHEY and CDR2 as SVGEGT. This CDR3 spans 11 amino acids. TCRdb reprocessed the PCR reads via MiXCR and lists one record per CDR3 protein. The table records approximately 670,000 distinct CDR3 sequences, approximately 20% of them present only once. The specimen sequenced was naive CD8+ T cells from blood, with Jurkat cell RNA spiked in. Subset reported: FACS-sorted CD8+CD4-CCR7+CD45RA+ naive T cells. The receptor was isolated from a human donor in good health. Some libraries in this study had Jurkat cell RNA spiked in. This chain connects TRBV6-2 or TRBV6-3 to TRBJ2-2; no definite D call. DNA of the CDR3: TGTGCCAGCTCGGTCTCCGGGGAGCTGTTTTTT. It is translated as CASSVSGELFF.